This TCR beta chain appears in the sequencing data of a study of response to subunit inactivated influenza vaccine (dated by TCRdb to 2016 to 2019). Context from the whole study: To follow how T cells responded to a trivalent subunit inactivated influenza vaccine, the researchers relied on deep quantitative profiling of the T cell receptor repertoire. Study-wide findings and limitations: According to the authors, only a limited number of new T cells may be recruited by each seasonal influenza vaccination.

Libraries were constructed by RT-PCR. Sequencing took place on an Illumina HiSeq 2500. TCRdb reprocessing: public reads trimmed at Q25 with fastp, clones called with MiXCR, in-frame beta chains kept. Duplicate CDR3 protein sequences are folded into a single record with the most common DNA and genes. This sample lists hundreds of thousands of distinct CDR3 sequences; about 12% were detected once. The ten largest clones represent approximately 10% of the sample. This clonotype was observed a handful of times. The antigen it recognizes is unknown. Base qualities are missing; no much larger clone stands one base away. The germline V end is reduced by 1 base and the J end by 6 bases; junction bases left unmatched: 4. Taken from the germline V gene, the CDR1 and CDR2 loops are SGHTA and FQGNSA. From the cysteine up to the phenylalanine, the CDR3 has a length of 16 residues. Just CDR3 DNA is preserved here, 48 bases in frame from base 1.

The sample was PBMCs from blood, taken on the day of vaccination. The sequence was obtained from a man aged 45 to 65 who received an inactivated influenza vaccine. Donor details come from another sample of the same person, matched by shared clones. Rearrangement joined TRBV7-2 to TRBJ2-1, with 12 bases aligning to TRBD2. The nucleotides read TGTGCCAGCAGCTTAGGGGCTAGCGGGAGGGGCAATGAGCAGTTCTTC. Translated, this gives CASSLGASGRGNEQFF. With all but the CDR3 taken from the reference TRBV7-2 and TRBJ2-1 genes, the full variable domain is: GAGVSQSPSNKVTEKGKDVELRCDPISGHTALYWYRQSLGQGLEFLIYFQGNSAPDKSGLPSDRFSAERTGGSVSTLTIQRTQQEDSAVYLCASSLGASGRGNEQFFGPGTRLTVL.